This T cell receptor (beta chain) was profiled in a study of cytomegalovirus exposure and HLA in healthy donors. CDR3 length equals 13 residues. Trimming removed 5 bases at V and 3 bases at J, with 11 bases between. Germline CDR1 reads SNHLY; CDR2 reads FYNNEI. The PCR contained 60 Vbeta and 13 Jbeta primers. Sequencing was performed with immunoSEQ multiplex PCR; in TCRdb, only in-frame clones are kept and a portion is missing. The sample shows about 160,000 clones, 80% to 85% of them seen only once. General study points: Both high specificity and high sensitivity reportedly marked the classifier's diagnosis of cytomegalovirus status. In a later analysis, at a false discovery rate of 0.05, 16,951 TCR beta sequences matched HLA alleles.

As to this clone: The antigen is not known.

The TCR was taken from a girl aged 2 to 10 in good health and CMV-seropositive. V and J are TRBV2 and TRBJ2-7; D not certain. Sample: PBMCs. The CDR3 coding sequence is TGTGCCAGCAGTCCTAACCAACTCTACGAGCAGTACTTC. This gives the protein CASSPNQLYEQYF.